The present TCR beta chain was sequenced within a study of T-cell memory formation after mild COVID-19. Study conclusions and caveats: CD4+ bias marked clones expanding day 15 to 37, unlike balanced contracting clones. The second-wave clones peaking on day 37 were not confirmed as SARS-CoV-2-specific. That cross-reactive memory joined was suggested by some responding clones appearing in pre-infection memory.

Notes on this clonotype: Its antigen is unidentified.

Trimming removed 5 bases from V and 3 bases from J, with 14 bases in between. Germline-derived CDR1 and CDR2 are SGHVS and FQNEAQ. The CDR3 covers 15 residues. 5'RACE primed at constant segments yielded TCR alpha and TCR beta cDNA libraries bearing sample barcodes and UMIs. MiXCR, applied by TCRdb to the 5' RACE reads, yields one record per CDR3 protein. The table has 250,000 to 300,000 distinct CDR3 sequences, more than 15% seen once. The sequence was obtained from a man between 18 and 35 years old who had mild COVID-19 (a few samples of this study predate the infection). Cell type and time point are not known. The chain recombines TRBV7-8 with TRBJ1-5; D remains ambiguous. Sequencing used PBMCs or a T cell subset sorted from them (not recorded which). CDR3 sequence reads: CASSHRGSPNQPQHF. CDR3 nucleotide sequence: TGTGCCAGCAGCCATCGGGGAAGCCCCAATCAGCCCCAGCATTTT.